The 5 T cell receptor beta chains presented below share a single source sample, sequenced in a study of shared T cell receptors in the human thymus. Assay used: immunoSEQ multiplex PCR; TCRdb lists only in-frame clones, some missing. Altogether roughly 700,000 clones are present, 85% to 90% being singletons, with the ten largest covering approximately 0.01%. These data are also associated with another study on human thymus T cells.

The sequenced sample consisted of thymocytes. The receptors shown here come from a boy under two years old with a congenital heart defect.

The rearrangement links TRBV6-6 to TRBJ2-7, with D perhaps TRBD1 (5 bases). The CDR3 has 14 amino acids. The V gene lost 0 bases and the J gene lost 5 bases, with 11 bases spanning the gap. CDR1 and CDR2 from the germline V gene are MNHNY and SVGAGI (reference sequence). CDR3 region: CASSYSGLNDEQYF. DNA for the CDR3: TGTGCCAGCAGTTACTCGGGGCTGAACGACGAGCAGTACTTC.

The chain uses TRBV14 and TRBJ1-2; TRBD1 is a possible D gene (6 bases). Trimming took off 0 bases at V and 2 bases at J, with 19 bases between the two ends. The CDR3 has 18 amino acids. The germline CDR1 and CDR2 sequences are SGHDN and FVKESK. CDR3 sequence: CASSQDSRGRGKNYGYTF. In DNA, the CDR3 is TGTGCCAGCAGCCAAGATTCTCGGGGCAGGGGAAAGAACTATGGCTACACCTTC.

This chain connects TRBV12-5 to TRBJ2-7; 11 nucleotides match TRBD2. In germline, CDR1 is LGHNT, CDR2 FRNRAP. The J segment lost 2 bases and the V segment lost 2 bases, leaving 8 bases of the junction unmatched. This CDR3 contains 17 residues. CDR3 DNA sequence: TGTGCTAGTGGTTTGTCAACTAGCGGGGGTGAGCCCTACGAGCAGTACTTC. As protein: CASGLSTSGGEPYEQYF.

The chain combines TRBV6-1 with TRBJ2-7, with D possibly TRBD2 on 6 matching bases. The germline CDR1 and CDR2 sequences are MNHNS and SASEGT. The CDR3 is 14 amino acids. Trimming removed 5 bases from V and 2 bases from J, with 13 bases in between. This CDR3 is CASSSWDSPYEQYF. CDR3 nucleotides: TGTGCCAGCAGTAGCTGGGACTCCCCCTACGAGCAGTACTTC.

This clone was seen once. This sequence joins TRBV9 and TRBJ2-1; TRBD1 is a possible D gene (6 bases). The V end was cut by 4 bases, the J end by 7 bases, with 15 bases between. The germline V gene encodes CDR1 SGDLS and CDR2 YYNGEE. This CDR3 has 14 residues. The CDR3 coding sequence is TGTGCCAGCAGCCCGACCCCAGGGGCGAATGAGCAGTTCTTC. This sequence encodes CASSPTPGANEQFF.